This T cell receptor (beta chain) was captured by sequencing in a study of siplizumab effects on memory and regulatory T cells. Study-wide results and limits: About 75-97% of proliferating CD4+ or CD8+ clones had no assignable naive or memory phenotype. The naive T cell population seemed more diverse than memory cells and seemed a major contributor to the alloresponse. Just a small share of alloreactive clones was traced back to unstimulated subsets.

Clones were sequenced by immunoSEQ multiplex PCR, and TCRdb holds only the in-frame ones, with some missing. The table shows roughly 97,000 clones, with about 94% occurring only once. This clone was seen more than once but under ten times. Its antigen is not identified. This CDR3 contains 14 residues. Germline V CDR1 and CDR2: SEHNR, FQNEAQ (reference sequence). Between the trimmed V and J ends, which lost 5 bases and 6 bases, there was a span of 16 bases. Sequenced sample: Tregs sorted from blood. The rearrangement joins TRBV7-9 to TRBJ1-2, with D tentatively TRBD1 (5 bases). This TCR was sampled from a human donor in good health. CDR3 nucleotide sequence: TGTGCCAGCAGCCCGAATTCAGGGACCCATGGCTACACCTTC. This encodes CASSPNSGTHGYTF.